The sequence of this T cell receptor (beta chain) was determined in a study of T cells in localized non-small cell lung cancer. General study findings and limits: Density of T cells in blood, when higher, went with longer overall survival. Detection in adjacent lung was observed for a median approximately 53 of the top 100 tumor clones.

As for this clone: The antigen remains undetermined.

Sequenced by immunoSEQ multiplex PCR; TCRdb stores in-frame clones only, minus some. The sample consists of about 24,000 clones, about 86% of them appearing once. The length of the CDR3 is 15 residues. The J segment lost 5 bases and the V segment lost 6 bases, leaving 9 bases of the junction unmatched. The V gene's germline CDR1 is MNHNS and CDR2 SASEGT. The clonotype originates from a man aged 40-75 years with stage II lung adenocarcinoma. The sample was PBMCs, taken before any cancer treatment. This rearrangement joins TRBV6-1 to TRBJ2-5; 10 bases agree with TRBD1. CDR3 DNA: TGTGCCAGCAGCGTCCCGGGACAGGGGAGGGAGACCCAGTACTTC. This sequence encodes CASSVPGQGRETQYF.